The clone carrying this TCR beta chain was recorded at least ten times. Germline V gives CDR1 SEHNR, CDR2 FQNEAQ (reference sequence). The V gene end was trimmed by 5 bases and the J gene end by 4 bases; junction bases not matched to a gene: 5. This CDR3 is built from 15 residues. The sample is drawn from a study of T-cell memory formation after mild COVID-19. TCRdb processed the 5' RACE reads anew with MiXCR; each CDR3 protein has one entry. The sample has over 45,000 distinct CDR3 sequences, 9.3% seen once. This TCR was recovered from an adult woman who had mild COVID-19 (a few samples of this study predate the infection). Cell type and time point are not known. Specimen: PBMCs or a T cell subset sorted from them (not recorded which). The J gene is TRBJ2-1, the V gene TRBV7-9; 10 positions agree with TRBD1. The CDR3 DNA reads as TGTGCCAGCAGCCGTGGACAGGGGGTATACAATGAGCAGTTCTTC. As protein: CASSRGQGVYNEQFF.